The source of this T cell receptor beta chain is a study of T cell responses to AZD1222 COVID-19 vaccine. Study results and limitations: Clonal diversity may have been underestimated in mostly white British donors. Among vaccine-associated CD4 TCRs, coverage spanned spike, with dominance at 160-218 and 743-854.

Clones were sequenced by immunoSEQ multiplex PCR, and TCRdb holds only the in-frame ones, with some missing. The profile shows fewer than 110,000 clones, 75% to 95% of them singletons. This clone was found once. Its target is unknown. With 3 bases removed from V and 2 bases from J, the gap between germline ends came to 10 bases. The CDR3 has 14 amino acids. Germline V lookup: CDR1 LNHDA, CDR2 SQIVND (reference sequence). The rearrangement joins TRBV19 to TRBJ2-5; D possibly corresponds to TRBD2 (5 bases). The sequences come from peripheral blood, collected on day 0 of AZD1222 vaccination. The source of this sequence is an adult in good health. The CDR3 is CASSIRRTQETQYF. CDR3 nucleotide sequence: TGTGCCAGTAGTATCCGACGGACTCAAGAGACCCAGTACTTC.